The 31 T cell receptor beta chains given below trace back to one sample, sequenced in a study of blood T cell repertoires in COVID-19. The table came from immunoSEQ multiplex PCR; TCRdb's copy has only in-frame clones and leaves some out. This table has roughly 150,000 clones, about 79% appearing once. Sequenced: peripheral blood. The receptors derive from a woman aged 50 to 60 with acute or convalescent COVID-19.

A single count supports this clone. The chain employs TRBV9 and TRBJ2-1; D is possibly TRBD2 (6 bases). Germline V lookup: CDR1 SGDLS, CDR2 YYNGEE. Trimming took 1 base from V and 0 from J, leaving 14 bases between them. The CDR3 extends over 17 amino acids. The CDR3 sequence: CASSVSIAVSSYNEQFF. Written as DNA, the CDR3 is TGTGCCAGCAGCGTATCCATAGCGGTGAGCTCCTACAATGAGCAGTTCTTC.

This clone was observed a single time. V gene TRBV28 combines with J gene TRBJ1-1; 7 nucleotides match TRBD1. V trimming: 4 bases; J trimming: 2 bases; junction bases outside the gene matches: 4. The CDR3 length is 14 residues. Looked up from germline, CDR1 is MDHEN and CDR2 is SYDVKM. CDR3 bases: TGTGCCAGCAGTTCGGGACAGATAAACACTGAAGCTTTCTTT. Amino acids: CASSSGQINTEAFF. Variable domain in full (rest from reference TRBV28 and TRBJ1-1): DVKVTQSSRYLVKRTGEKVFLECVQDMDHENMFWYRQDPGLGLRLIYFSYDVKMKEKGDIPEGYSVSREKKERFSLILESASTNQTSMYLCASSSGQINTEAFFGQGTRLTVV.

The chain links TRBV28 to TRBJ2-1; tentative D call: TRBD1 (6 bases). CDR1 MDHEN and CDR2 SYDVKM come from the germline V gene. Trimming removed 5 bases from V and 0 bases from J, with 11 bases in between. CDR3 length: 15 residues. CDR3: CASSPTGNSYNEQFF. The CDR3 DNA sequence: TGTGCCAGCAGTCCAACAGGGAACTCCTACAATGAGCAGTTCTTC. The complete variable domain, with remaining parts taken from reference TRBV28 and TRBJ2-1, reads DVKVTQSSRYLVKRTGEKVFLECVQDMDHENMFWYRQDPGLGLRLIYFSYDVKMKEKGDIPEGYSVSREKKERFSLILESASTNQTSMYLCASSPTGNSYNEQFFGPGTRLTVL.

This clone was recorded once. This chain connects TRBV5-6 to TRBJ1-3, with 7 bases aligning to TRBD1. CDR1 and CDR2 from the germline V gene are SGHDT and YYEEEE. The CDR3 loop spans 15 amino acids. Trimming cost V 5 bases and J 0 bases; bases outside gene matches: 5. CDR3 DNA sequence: TGTGCCAGCAGTCAGGGACAGAGCTCTGGAAACACCATATATTTT. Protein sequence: CASSQGQSSGNTIYF.

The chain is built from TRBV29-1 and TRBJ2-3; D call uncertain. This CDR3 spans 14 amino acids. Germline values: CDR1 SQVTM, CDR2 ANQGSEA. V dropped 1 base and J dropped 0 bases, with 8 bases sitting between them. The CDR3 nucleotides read TGCAGCGTTGAAGGGCCCCGTAGCACAGATACGCAGTATTTT. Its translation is CSVEGPRSTDTQYF.

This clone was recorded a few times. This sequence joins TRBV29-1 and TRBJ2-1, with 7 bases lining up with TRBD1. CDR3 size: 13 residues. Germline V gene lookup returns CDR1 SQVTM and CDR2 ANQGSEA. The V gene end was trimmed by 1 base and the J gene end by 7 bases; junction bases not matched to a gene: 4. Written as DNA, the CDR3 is TGCAGCGTTGAAGGACAGGGTGGGAATGAGCAGTTCTTC. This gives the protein CSVEGQGGNEQFF.

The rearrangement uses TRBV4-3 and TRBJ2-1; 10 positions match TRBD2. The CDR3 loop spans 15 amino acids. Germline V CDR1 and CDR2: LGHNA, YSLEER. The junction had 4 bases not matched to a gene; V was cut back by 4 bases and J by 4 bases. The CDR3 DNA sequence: TGCGCCAGCAGCCGAGCGGGAGGGGTATACAATGAGCAGTTCTTC. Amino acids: CASSRAGGVYNEQFF.

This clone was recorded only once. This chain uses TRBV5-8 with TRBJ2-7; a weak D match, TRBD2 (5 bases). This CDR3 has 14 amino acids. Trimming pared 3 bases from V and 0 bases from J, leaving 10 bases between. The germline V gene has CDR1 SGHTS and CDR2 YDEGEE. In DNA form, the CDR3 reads TGTGCCAGCAGCTGGGAGACCGACTCCTACGAGCAGTACTTC. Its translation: CASSWETDSYEQYF. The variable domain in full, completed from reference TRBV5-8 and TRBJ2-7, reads EAGVTQSPTHLIKTRGQQATLRCSPISGHTSVYWYQQALGLGLQFLLWYDEGEERNRGNFPPRFSGRQFPNYSSELNVNALELEDSALYLCASSWETDSYEQYFGPGTRLTVT.

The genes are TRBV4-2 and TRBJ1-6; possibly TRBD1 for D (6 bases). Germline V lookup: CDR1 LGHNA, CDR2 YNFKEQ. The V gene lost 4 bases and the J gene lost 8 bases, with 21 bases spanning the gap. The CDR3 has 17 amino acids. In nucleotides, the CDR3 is TGTGCCAGCAGCCCACGACAGGATTTACGTAGGGATTCACCCCTCCACTTT. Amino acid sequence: CASSPRQDLRRDSPLHF.

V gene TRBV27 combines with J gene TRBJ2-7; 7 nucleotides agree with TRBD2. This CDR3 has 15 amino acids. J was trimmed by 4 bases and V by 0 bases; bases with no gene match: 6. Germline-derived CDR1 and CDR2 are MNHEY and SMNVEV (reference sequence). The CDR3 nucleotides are TGTGCCAGCAGTTTATCGTGGGCAGCGGGATACGAGCAGTACTTC. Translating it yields CASSLSWAAGYEQYF.

CDR3 region: CASSLDSRVGYTF. The CDR3 nucleotides are TGTGCCAGCAGCTTGGACAGCCGAGTGGGCTACACCTTC. The chain is built from TRBV7-9 and TRBJ1-2; tentatively, D is TRBD1 (6 bases). V was cut by 3 bases and J by 8 bases, with 13 bases left in between. The CDR3 loop spans 13 amino acids. Germline CDR1 reads SEHNR; CDR2 reads FQNEAQ (reference sequence).

This CDR3 is CASSSLAPGELFF. The CDR3 bases are TGTGCCAGCAGTTCGCTAGCCCCCGGGGAGCTGTTTTTT. The genes are TRBV28 and TRBJ2-2; the D gene is possibly TRBD2 (5 bases). Germline-derived CDR1 and CDR2 are MDHEN and SYDVKM. The germline V and J ends were trimmed by 4 bases and 6 bases, with 9 bases remaining between them. The CDR3 totals 13 residues.

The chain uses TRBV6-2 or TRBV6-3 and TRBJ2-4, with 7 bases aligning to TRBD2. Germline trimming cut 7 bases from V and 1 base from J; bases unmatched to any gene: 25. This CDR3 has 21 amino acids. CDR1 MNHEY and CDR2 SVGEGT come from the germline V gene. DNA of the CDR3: TGTGCCAGCACCCCACCCTGGGGTGGAGGGAGGGCCAGCCCGGCCAAAAACATTCAGTACTTC. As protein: CASTPPWGGGRASPAKNIQYF.

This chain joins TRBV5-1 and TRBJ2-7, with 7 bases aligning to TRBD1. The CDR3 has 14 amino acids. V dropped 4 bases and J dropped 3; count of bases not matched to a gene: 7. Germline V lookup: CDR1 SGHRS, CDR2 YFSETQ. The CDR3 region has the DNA TGCGCCAGCAGCCAAAATTCAGGGGGCTACGAGCAGTACTTC. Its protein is CASSQNSGGYEQYF.

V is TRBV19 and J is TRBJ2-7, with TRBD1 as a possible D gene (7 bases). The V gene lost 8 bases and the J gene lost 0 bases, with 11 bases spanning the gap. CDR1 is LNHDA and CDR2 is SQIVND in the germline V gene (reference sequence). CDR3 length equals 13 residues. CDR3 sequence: CASGGTASYEQYF. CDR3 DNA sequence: TGTGCCAGTGGCGGGACAGCCTCCTACGAGCAGTACTTC.

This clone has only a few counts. Written as DNA, the CDR3 is TGTGCCAGCAGTTCGCCGACAGGGGCCGTCCACGAGCAGTACTTC. As protein: CASSSPTGAVHEQYF. The rearrangement links TRBV28 to TRBJ2-7; 8 bases align to TRBD1. Germline assignment: CDR1 MDHEN and CDR2 SYDVKM. This CDR3 contains 15 residues. J lost 5 bases, V lost 4 bases, and 10 bases had no gene match. Combining the CDR3 with reference TRBV28 and TRBJ2-7 gives the whole variable domain DVKVTQSSRYLVKRTGEKVFLECVQDMDHENMFWYRQDPGLGLRLIYFSYDVKMKEKGDIPEGYSVSREKKERFSLILESASTNQTSMYLCASSSPTGAVHEQYFGPGTRLTVT.

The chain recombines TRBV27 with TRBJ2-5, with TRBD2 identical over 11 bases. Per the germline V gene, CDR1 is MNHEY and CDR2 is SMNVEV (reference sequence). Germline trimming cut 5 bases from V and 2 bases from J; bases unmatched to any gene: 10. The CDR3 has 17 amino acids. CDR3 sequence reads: CASSPRTSGRNQETQYF. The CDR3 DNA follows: TGTGCCAGCAGTCCAAGGACTAGCGGGCGGAATCAAGAGACCCAGTACTTC.

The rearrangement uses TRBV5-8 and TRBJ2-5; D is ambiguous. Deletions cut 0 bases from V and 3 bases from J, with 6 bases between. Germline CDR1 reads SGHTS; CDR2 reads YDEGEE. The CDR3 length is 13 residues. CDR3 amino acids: CASSLGAEETQYF. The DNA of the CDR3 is TGTGCCAGCAGCTTGGGGGCTGAAGAGACCCAGTACTTC.

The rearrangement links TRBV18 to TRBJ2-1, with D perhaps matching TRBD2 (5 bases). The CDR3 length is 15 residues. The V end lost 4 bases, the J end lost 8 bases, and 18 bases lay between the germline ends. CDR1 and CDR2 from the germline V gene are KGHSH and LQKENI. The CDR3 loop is CASSLRTSTGDEQFF. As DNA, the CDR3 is TGTGCCAGCTCACTTAGGACTTCGACCGGGGATGAGCAGTTCTTC.

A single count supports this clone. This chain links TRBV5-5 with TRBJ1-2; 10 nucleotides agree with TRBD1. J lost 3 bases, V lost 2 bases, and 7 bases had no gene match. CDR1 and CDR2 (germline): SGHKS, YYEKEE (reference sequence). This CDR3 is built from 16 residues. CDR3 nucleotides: TGTGCCAGCAGCTTCGACAGGGGGCGAACTTACTATGGCTACACCTTC. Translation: CASSFDRGRTYYGYTF.

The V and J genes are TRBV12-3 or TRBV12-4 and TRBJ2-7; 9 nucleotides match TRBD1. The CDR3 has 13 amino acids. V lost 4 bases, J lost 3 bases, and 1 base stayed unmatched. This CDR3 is CASSWDRVYEQYF. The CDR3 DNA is TGTGCCAGCAGTTGGGACAGGGTCTACGAGCAGTACTTC.

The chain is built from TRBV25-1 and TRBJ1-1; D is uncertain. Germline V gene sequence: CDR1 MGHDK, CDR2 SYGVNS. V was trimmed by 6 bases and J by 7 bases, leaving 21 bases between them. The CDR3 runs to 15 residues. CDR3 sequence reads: CASRTTYVNGGEAFF. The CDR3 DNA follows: TGTGCCAGCAGAACCACGTACGTGAACGGCGGTGAAGCTTTCTTT.

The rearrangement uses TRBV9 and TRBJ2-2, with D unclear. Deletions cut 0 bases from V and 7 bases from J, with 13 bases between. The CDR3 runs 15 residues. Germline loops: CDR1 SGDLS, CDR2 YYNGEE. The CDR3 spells CASSVASSAHGELFF. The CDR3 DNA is TGTGCCAGCAGCGTAGCTAGTTCAGCCCACGGGGAGCTGTTTTTT.

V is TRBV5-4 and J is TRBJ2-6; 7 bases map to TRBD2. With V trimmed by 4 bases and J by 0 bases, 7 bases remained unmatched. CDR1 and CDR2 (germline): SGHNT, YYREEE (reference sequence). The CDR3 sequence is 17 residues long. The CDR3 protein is CASSRWGRASGANVLTF. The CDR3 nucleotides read TGTGCCAGCAGCCGTTGGGGGAGGGCCTCTGGGGCCAACGTCCTGACTTTC. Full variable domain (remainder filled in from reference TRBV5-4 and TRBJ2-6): ETGVTQSPTHLIKTRGQQVTLRCSSQSGHNTVSWYQQALGQGPQFIFQYYREEENGRGNFPPRFSGLQFPNYSSELNVNALELDDSALYLCASSRWGRASGANVLTFGAGSRLTVL.

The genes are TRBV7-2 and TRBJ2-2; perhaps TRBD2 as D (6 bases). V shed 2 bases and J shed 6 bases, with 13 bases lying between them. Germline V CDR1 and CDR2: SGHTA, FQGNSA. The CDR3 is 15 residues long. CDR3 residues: CASSLRRDPPGELFF. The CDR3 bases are TGTGCCAGCAGCTTAAGGCGGGACCCCCCCGGGGAGCTGTTTTTT.

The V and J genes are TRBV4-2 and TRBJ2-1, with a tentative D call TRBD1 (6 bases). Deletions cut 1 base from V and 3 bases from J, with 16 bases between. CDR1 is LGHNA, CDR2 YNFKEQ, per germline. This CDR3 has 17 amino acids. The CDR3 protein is CASSQVGTRGSYNEQFF. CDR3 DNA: TGTGCCAGCAGCCAAGTCGGTACAAGGGGGAGCTACAATGAGCAGTTCTTC.

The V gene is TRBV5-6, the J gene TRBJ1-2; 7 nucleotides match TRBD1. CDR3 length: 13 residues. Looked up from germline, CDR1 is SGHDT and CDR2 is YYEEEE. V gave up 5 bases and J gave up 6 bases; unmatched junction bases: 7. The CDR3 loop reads CASSRQGRDGYTF. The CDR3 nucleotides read TGTGCCAGCAGTCGACAGGGTAGGGATGGCTACACCTTC.

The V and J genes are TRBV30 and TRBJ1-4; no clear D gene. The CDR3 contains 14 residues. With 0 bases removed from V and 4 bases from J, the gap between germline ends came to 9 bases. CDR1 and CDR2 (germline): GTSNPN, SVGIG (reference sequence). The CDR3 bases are TGTGCCTGGAGTGTCGGACGGGATAATGAAAAACTGTTTTTT. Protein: CAWSVGRDNEKLFF.

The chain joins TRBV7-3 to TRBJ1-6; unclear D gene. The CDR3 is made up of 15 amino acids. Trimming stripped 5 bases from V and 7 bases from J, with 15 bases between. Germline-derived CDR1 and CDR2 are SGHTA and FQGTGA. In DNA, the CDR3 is TGTGCCAGCAGCCCCCTCCCCGGTTTCAATTCACCCCTCCACTTT. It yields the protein CASSPLPGFNSPLHF.

The CDR3 protein is CSYARAQETQYF. CDR3 DNA sequence: TGCAGCTATGCCAGGGCCCAAGAGACCCAGTACTTC. J is TRBJ2-5 and V is TRBV29-1; TRBD1 is a possible D gene (5 bases). The CDR3 covers 12 residues. Trimming stripped 8 bases from V and 1 base from J, with 11 bases between. Germline-derived CDR1 and CDR2 are SQVTM and ANQGSEA.

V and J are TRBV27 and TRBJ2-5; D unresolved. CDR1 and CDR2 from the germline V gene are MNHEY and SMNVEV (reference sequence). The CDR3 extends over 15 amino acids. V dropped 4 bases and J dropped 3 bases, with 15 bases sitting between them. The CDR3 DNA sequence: TGTGCCAGCAGTTCTGACTGGCGCCTCAAAGAGACCCAGTACTTC. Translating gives CASSSDWRLKETQYF.